This TCR beta chain is from a study of blood T cell repertoires in COVID-19. Germline assignment: CDR1 SGHDT and CDR2 YYEEEE. This CDR3 has 18 residues. V was pared by 4 bases and J by 3 bases, with 16 bases of the junction left unmatched. As processed by the authors: Amplification of reference gene primers provided the estimated nucleated cell counts. Using immunoSEQ multiplex PCR, the repertoire was profiled, and TCRdb retains in-frame clones only, with some absent. The DNA was the basis for D and trimming; V, J and clone size are from that table. The sample yields 200,000 or so clones, approximately 79% seen once.

This rearrangement joins TRBV5-6 to TRBJ2-3; 8 bases map to TRBD2. The material sequenced was peripheral blood. The clonotype originates from a human donor in a cohort sampled during active COVID-19. CDR3 nucleotides: TGTGCCAGCAGCCCACTGGCCTTCAGCGGGAGTGGTACAGATACGCAGTATTTT. This codes for CASSPLAFSGSGTDTQYF.